This T cell receptor (beta chain) was captured in a study of blood T cell repertoires in COVID-19. The repertoire was sequenced with immunoSEQ multiplex PCR; TCRdb's copy has only in-frame clones and lacks some. This table has roughly 13,000 clones, around 73% appearing once. The CDR3 contains 15 residues. CDR1 is ENHRY, CDR2 SYGVKD, per germline. The V end was cut by 6 bases, the J end by 0 bases, with 12 bases between. The sequenced sample was peripheral blood. This clonotype was sampled from a boy under 10 years old with active or convalescent COVID-19. V gene TRBV10-3 combines with J gene TRBJ1-3; D might be TRBD1 (5 bases). The CDR3 DNA follows: TGTGCCATCAGGGATGCAGGGCCCTCTGGAAACACCATATATTTT. Translating gives CAIRDAGPSGNTIYF.